This T cell receptor beta chain was found in a study of metastatic and nonmetastatic thyroid tumors. The study, taken as a whole, reports: Malignant thyroid tumors reportedly had TCR beta diversity that was significantly higher than in benign nodules, in blood and tumor.

Treatment of any kind had been given to no patient before thyroid surgery. Germline V gene sequence: CDR1 MNHEY, CDR2 SVGEGT. CDR3 length: 16 amino acids. Deletions cut 5 bases from V and 3 bases from J, with 19 bases between. In the authors' workflow: The study's classifier, a distant-metastasis tool for papillary thyroid cancer, was built using CDR3 differences across clinicopathological groups. Through MiXCR, TCRdb re-clonotyped the PCR reads. The authors' filters were not applied to this entry. The data show about 93,000 clones, about 13% seen once. This clone occurred many times. Its antigen is not identified.

The sequenced material came from blood. This clonotype was obtained from a female donor with papillary thyroid cancer or a benign thyroid nodule (not recorded which). Some clones in this sample may be carry-over from other donors' samples. This chain links TRBV6-2 or TRBV6-3 with TRBJ2-5, with D uncertain. The CDR3 is CASSKGMNYGEETQYF. CDR3 bases: TGTGCCAGCAGTAAAGGAATGAACTATGGTGAAGAGACCCAGTACTTC.